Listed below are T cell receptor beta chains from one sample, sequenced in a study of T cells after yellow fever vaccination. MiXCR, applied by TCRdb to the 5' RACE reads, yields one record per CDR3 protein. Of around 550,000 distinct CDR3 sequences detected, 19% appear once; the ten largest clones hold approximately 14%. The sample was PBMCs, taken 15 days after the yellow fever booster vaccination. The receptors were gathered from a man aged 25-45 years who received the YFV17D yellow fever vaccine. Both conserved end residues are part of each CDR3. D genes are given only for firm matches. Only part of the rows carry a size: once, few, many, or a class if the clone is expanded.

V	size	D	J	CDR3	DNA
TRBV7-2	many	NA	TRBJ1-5	CASSPQGVSQPQHF	TGTGCCAGCAGCCCACAGGGTGTTTCACAGCCCCAGCATTTT
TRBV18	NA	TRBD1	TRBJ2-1	CASSPQPGQLYNEQFF	TGTGCCAGCTCACCACAGCCGGGACAGCTGTACAATGAGCAGTTCTTC
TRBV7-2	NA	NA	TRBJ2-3	CASSLQQGLTDTQYF	TGTGCCAGCAGCCTACAACAGGGACTCACAGATACGCAGTATTTT
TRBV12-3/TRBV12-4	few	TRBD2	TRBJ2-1	CASSSGLAENNEQFF	TGTGCCAGCAGCAGCGGACTAGCGGAGAATAATGAGCAGTTCTTC
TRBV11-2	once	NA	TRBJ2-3	CASSSRGETDTQYF	TGTGCCAGCAGCTCCAGGGGAGAGACAGATACGCAGTATTTT
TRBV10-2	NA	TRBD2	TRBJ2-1	CASGRGPGGEQFF	TGCGCCAGCGGTAGAGGTCCGGGAGGTGAGCAGTTCTTC
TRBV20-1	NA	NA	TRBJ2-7	CSAHTYEQYF	TGCAGTGCCCATACCTACGAGCAGTACTTC
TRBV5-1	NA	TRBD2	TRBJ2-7	CASSELGLAVHEQYF	TGCGCCAGCAGCGAACTCGGACTAGCGGTCCACGAGCAGTACTTC
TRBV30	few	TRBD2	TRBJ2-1	CAWSLAGGFNEQFF	TGTGCCTGGAGTCTAGCGGGAGGTTTCAATGAGCAGTTCTTC
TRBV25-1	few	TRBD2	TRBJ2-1	CASSDTSGSSYNEQFF	TGTGCCAGCAGTGACACTAGCGGGAGCTCCTACAATGAGCAGTTCTTC
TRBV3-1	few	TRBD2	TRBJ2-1	CASSQMATSGSQGEQFF	TGTGCCAGCAGCCAGATGGCGACTAGCGGGAGCCAAGGTGAGCAGTTCTTC
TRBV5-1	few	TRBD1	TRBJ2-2	CASSNRQGGTGELFF	TGCGCCAGCAGCAACCGACAGGGGGGCACCGGGGAGCTGTTTTTT
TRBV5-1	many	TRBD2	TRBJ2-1	CASSLTSGSINEQFF	TGCGCCAGCAGCTTGACTAGCGGGAGTATCAATGAGCAGTTCTTC
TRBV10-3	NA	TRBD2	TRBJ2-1	CAITAGEFREQFF	TGTGCCATAACGGCGGGAGAGTTTCGGGAGCAGTTCTTC
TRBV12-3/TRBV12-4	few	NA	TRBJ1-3	CASSFFLRNTIYF	TGTGCCAGCAGTTTCTTTTTACGAAACACCATATATTTT
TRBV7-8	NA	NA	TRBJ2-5	CASSLVGHQETQYF	TGTGCCAGCAGCTTAGTCGGGCACCAAGAGACCCAGTACTTC
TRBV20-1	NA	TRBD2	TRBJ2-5	CSARVLAGGQTQYF	TGCAGTGCTAGAGTGCTAGCGGGAGGGCAGACCCAGTACTTC
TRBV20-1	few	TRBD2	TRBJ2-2	CSARWREATGELFF	TGCAGTGCTCGTTGGCGGGAGGCAACCGGGGAGCTGTTTTTT
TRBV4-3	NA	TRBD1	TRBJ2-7	CASSRLQGGHYEQYF	TGCGCCAGCAGCCGACTACAGGGGGGTCACTACGAGCAGTACTTC
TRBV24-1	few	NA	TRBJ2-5	CATSDSPFGETQYF	TGTGCCACCAGTGATTCGCCTTTTGGAGAGACCCAGTACTTC
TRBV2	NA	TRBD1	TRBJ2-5	CASSVDRAQETQYF	TGTGCCAGCAGTGTTGACAGGGCACAAGAGACCCAGTACTTC
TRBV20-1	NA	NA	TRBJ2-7	CSASPDRARDEQYF	TGCAGTGCTAGCCCAGACCGGGCTCGCGACGAGCAGTACTTC
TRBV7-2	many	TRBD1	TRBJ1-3	CASSSGTGRGGNTIYF	TGTGCCAGCAGCTCCGGGACAGGACGCGGTGGAAACACCATATATTTT
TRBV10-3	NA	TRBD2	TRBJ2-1	CAISEPTSGRGRYNEQFF	TGTGCCATCAGTGAACCGACTAGCGGGAGGGGGCGGTACAATGAGCAGTTCTTC
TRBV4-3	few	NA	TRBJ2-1	CASSQGTVVSYNEQFF	TGCGCCAGCAGCCAAGGGACAGTCGTCTCCTACAATGAGCAGTTCTTC
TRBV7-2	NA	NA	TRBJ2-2	CASTRGSTGELFF	TGTGCCAGCACCCGAGGTAGCACCGGGGAGCTGTTTTTT
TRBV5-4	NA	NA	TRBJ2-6	CASSLAPGSGANVLIF	TGTGCCAGCAGCTTGGCCCCGGGCTCTGGGGCCAACGTCCTGATTTTC
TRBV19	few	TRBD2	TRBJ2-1	CASSVTGTSVSSYNEQFF	TGTGCCAGTAGTGTCACCGGGACTAGCGTAAGCTCCTACAATGAGCAGTTCTTC
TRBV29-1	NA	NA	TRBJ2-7	CSARAGPYEQYF	TGCAGCGCCAGGGCCGGTCCCTACGAGCAGTACTTC
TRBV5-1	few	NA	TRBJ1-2	CASSSSAVQGNYGYTF	TGCGCCAGCAGCTCATCCGCGGTCCAGGGAAACTATGGCTACACCTTC
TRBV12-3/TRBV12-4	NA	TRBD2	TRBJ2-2	CASRGSSGRAYGELFF	TGTGCCAGCAGGGGATCTAGCGGGAGGGCCTACGGGGAGCTGTTTTTT
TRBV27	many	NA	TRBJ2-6	CASSSLGSGANVLTF	TGTGCCAGCAGCTCCTTGGGCTCTGGGGCCAACGTCCTGACTTTC
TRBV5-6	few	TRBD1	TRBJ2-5	CASSLAPRDREETQYF	TGTGCCAGCAGCTTGGCCCCCCGGGACAGAGAAGAGACCCAGTACTTC
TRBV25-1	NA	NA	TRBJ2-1	CASSCRDEQFF	TGTGCCAGCAGTTGCAGGGATGAGCAGTTCTTC
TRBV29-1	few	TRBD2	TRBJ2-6	CSVEDMVGGTGANVLTF	TGCAGCGTTGAAGACATGGTGGGGGGGACTGGGGCCAACGTCCTGACTTTC
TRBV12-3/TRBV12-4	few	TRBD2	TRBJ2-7	CASSLGQLAGRYF	TGTGCCAGCAGTTTAGGTCAATTAGCGGGAAGGTACTTC
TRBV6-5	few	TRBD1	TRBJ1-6	CASSSTWTGGSPLHF	TGTGCCAGCAGTTCTACTTGGACAGGGGGCTCACCCCTCCACTTT
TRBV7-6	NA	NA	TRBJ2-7	CASSLVPGGLYEQYF	TGTGCCAGCAGCTTAGTTCCGGGCGGCTTATACGAGCAGTACTTC
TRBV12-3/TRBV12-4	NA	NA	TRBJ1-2	CASSVDGGARIGYTF	TGTGCCAGCAGTGTCGACGGGGGCGCCCGTATTGGCTACACCTTC
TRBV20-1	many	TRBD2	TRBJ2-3	CSAQTSGSTDTQYF	TGCAGTGCTCAAACTAGCGGGAGCACAGATACGCAGTATTTT
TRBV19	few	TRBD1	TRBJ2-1	CASSTSKHDREMGEQFF	TGTGCCAGTAGTACCAGCAAACATGACAGGGAGATGGGTGAGCAGTTCTTC
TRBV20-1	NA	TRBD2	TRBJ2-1	CSARVSGIYEQFF	TGCAGTGCTAGAGTAAGCGGGATTTATGAGCAGTTCTTC
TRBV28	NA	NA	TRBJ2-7	CASSYRTHEQYF	TGTGCCAGCAGTTACAGGACCCACGAGCAGTACTTC
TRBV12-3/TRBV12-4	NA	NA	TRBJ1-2	CASSSRDGYTF	TGTGCCAGCAGTAGCCGCGATGGCTACACCTTC
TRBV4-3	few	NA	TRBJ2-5	CASSQDLKETQYF	TGCGCCAGCAGCCAAGATTTAAAAGAGACCCAGTACTTC
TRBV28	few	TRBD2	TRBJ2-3	CASSSPPGGRVGGDTQYF	TGTGCCAGCAGTTCCCCACCTGGTGGGAGGGTTGGCGGAGATACGCAGTATTTT
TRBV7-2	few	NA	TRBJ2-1	CASSAPVRASYNEQFF	TGTGCCAGCAGCGCCCCAGTTCGGGCCTCCTACAATGAGCAGTTCTTC
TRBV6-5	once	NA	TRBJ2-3	CASSTASTQYF	TGTGCCAGCAGCACCGCCTCTACGCAGTATTTT
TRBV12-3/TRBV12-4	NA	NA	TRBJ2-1	CASNNPGLAVGEQFF	TGTGCCAGCAATAACCCTGGCCTCGCCGTCGGTGAGCAGTTCTTC
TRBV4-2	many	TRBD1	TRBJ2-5	CASSLGQGSETQYF	TGTGCCAGCAGCCTCGGACAGGGATCGGAGACCCAGTACTTC
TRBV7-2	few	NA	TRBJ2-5	CASSLPAVMAQYF	TGTGCCAGCAGCTTACCTGCGGTTATGGCCCAGTACTTC
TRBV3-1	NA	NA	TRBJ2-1	CASSQVTSGEQFF	TGTGCCAGCAGCCAAGTCACTAGTGGTGAGCAGTTCTTC
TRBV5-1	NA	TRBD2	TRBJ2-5	CASSSGLVGYQETQYF	TGCGCCAGCAGCTCCGGACTAGTGGGGTACCAAGAGACCCAGTACTTC
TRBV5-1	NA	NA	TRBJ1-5	CASSPGEAGVQPQHF	TGCGCCAGCAGTCCCGGGGAGGCGGGGGTCCAGCCCCAGCATTTT
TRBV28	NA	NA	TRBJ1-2	CASRFGGFYGYTF	TGTGCCAGCAGGTTTGGCGGATTTTATGGCTACACCTTC